This T cell receptor beta chain came from a study of cytomegalovirus exposure and HLA in healthy donors. As for the study in general: Genotyping of 398 donors showed that 80% to 85% belonged to the Caucasian-associated ancestry cluster.

The CDR3 is 15 amino acids. Germline values: CDR1 MNHEY, CDR2 SVGAGI. V trimming: 6 bases; J trimming: 3 bases; junction bases outside the gene matches: 8. Notes on the study in general: Later analysis revealed greater clonal expansion in HLA-associated TCR beta chains than in equally common others. The majority of TCR sequences were rare, yet some public TCRs appeared in many donors.

A multiplex PCR was run with 60 Vbeta primers and 13 Jbeta primers. Method: immunoSEQ multiplex PCR; TCRdb's copy keeps in-frame clones and lacks some. The sample has roughly 130,000 clones; 70% to 85% are singletons. A remark on this clone: As yet, its antigen is unknown.

The gene calls are TRBV6-5 and TRBJ2-7, with TRBD1 matching 10 bases. The specimen sequenced was PBMCs. The TCR originated in a woman aged 45 to 65 in good health and CMV-seropositive. The DNA of the CDR3 is TGTGCCAGCAGCACTCGGACAGGGGGAAGCTACGAGCAGTACTTC. Protein sequence: CASSTRTGGSYEQYF.